This T cell receptor (beta chain) was found in a study of patients and donors after allogeneic stem cell transplantation. TCRdb ran MiXCR on the RT-PCR reads and lists one entry per CDR3 protein. The sample lists about 11,000 distinct CDR3 sequences; around 20% were seen once. Germline V lookup: CDR1 MNHEY, CDR2 SVGAGI. Trimming removed 5 bases at V and 0 bases at J, with 10 bases between. The CDR3 extends over 14 amino acids. This clonotype has at least ten counts. The V gene is TRBV6-5, the J gene TRBJ1-1, with D perhaps TRBD1 (6 bases). The receptor was isolated from a human donor who was either an allogeneic HSCT recipient or a stem cell or donor lymphocyte infusion donor (not recorded which). It is not recorded whose cells these are; they may come from a transplant donor. Sequenced material: blood, either unsorted or a sorted T cell fraction (not recorded which). The CDR3 spells CASSKQGMNTEAFF. For the CDR3, the DNA is TGTGCCAGCAGTAAACAGGGCATGAACACTGAAGCTTTCTTT.